This entry lists 5 T cell receptor beta chains sequenced from one sample in a study of T cell responses to AZD1222 COVID-19 vaccine. TCRdb keeps only in-frame clones here, not all; method: immunoSEQ multiplex PCR. Here the sample spans 150,000 or so clones, 88% being singletons. The sample was peripheral blood, taken on day 0 of AZD1222 vaccination. Every receptor here comes from an adult in good health.

In nucleotides, the CDR3 is TGTGCCAGCAGTCTAGCGGGACCTAGCACAGATACGCAGTATTTT. This sequence encodes CASSLAGPSTDTQYF. The V and J genes are TRBV3-1 (or the pseudogene TRBV3-2) and TRBJ2-3, with TRBD2 matching over 9 bases. Germline assignment: CDR1 LGHDT and CDR2 YNNKEL (reference sequence). The CDR3 has 15 residues. V lost 6 bases, J lost 0 bases, and 4 bases stayed unmatched.

This clone has more than one count but fewer than ten. The V and J genes are TRBV7-2 and TRBJ1-5; D possibly corresponds to TRBD1 (6 bases). There are 13 residues in the CDR3. Germline lookup yields CDR1 SGHTA and CDR2 FQGNSA. Between the trimmed V and J ends, which lost 2 bases and 6 bases, there was a span of 8 bases. The CDR3 is CASSLTGPQPQHF. For the CDR3, the DNA is TGTGCCAGCAGCTTAACAGGGCCTCAGCCCCAGCATTTT.

The rearrangement uses TRBV28 and TRBJ1-5; D is uncertain. CDR1 and CDR2 from the germline V gene are MDHEN and SYDVKM. This CDR3 has 13 amino acids. V was clipped by 6 bases and J by 0 bases, with 6 bases between them. The CDR3 is CASRRYSNQPQHF. CDR3 coding DNA: TGTGCCAGCAGGCGTTATAGCAATCAGCCCCAGCATTTT. Variable domain in full (rest from reference TRBV28 and TRBJ1-5): DVKVTQSSRYLVKRTGEKVFLECVQDMDHENMFWYRQDPGLGLRLIYFSYDVKMKEKGDIPEGYSVSREKKERFSLILESASTNQTSMYLCASRRYSNQPQHFGDGTRLSIL.

This chain joins TRBV10-3 and TRBJ1-1; possible D gene TRBD1, 6 bases. The V end lost 4 bases, the J end lost 4 bases, and 13 bases lay between the germline ends. The germline CDR1 and CDR2 sequences are ENHRY and SYGVKD. The CDR3 is made up of 14 amino acids. The CDR3 loop reads CAISGSGASTEAFF. The DNA for the CDR3 is TGTGCCATCAGTGGATCAGGGGCCAGCACTGAAGCTTTCTTT.

The J gene is TRBJ1-1, the V gene TRBV2; TRBD1 matches at 7 bases. V lost 6 bases, J lost 2 bases, and 3 bases stayed unmatched. The CDR3 is 13 amino acids. Germline-derived CDR1 and CDR2 are SNHLY and FYNNEI. This chain's CDR3 is CASRDRINTEAFF. Written as DNA, the CDR3 is TGTGCCAGCAGGGACAGGATTAACACTGAAGCTTTCTTT.